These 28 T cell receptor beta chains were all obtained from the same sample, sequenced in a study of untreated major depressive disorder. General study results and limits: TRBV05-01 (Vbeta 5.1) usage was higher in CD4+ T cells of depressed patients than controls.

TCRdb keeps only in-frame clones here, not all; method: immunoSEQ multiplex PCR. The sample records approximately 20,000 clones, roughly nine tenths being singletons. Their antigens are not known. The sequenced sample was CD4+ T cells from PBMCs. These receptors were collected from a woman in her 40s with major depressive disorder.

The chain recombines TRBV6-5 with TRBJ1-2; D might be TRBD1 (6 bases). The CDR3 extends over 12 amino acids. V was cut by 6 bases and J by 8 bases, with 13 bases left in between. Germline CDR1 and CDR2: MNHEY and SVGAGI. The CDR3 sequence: CASSSATGGYTF. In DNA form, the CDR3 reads TGTGCCAGCAGCTCGGCGACAGGAGGCTACACCTTC.

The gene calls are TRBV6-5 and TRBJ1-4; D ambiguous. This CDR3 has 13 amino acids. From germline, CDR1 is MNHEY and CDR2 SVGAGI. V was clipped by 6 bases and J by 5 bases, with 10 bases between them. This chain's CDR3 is CASRPFGNEKLFF. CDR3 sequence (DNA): TGTGCCAGCAGGCCCTTTGGGAATGAAAAACTGTTTTTT.

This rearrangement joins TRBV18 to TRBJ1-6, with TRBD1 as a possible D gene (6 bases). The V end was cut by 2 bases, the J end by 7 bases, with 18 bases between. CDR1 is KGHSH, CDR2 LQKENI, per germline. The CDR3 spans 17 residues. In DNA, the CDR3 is TGTGCCAGCTCACCAGGGGGCTTAAACAGGCGGAATTCACCCCTCCACTTT. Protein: CASSPGGLNRRNSPLHF.

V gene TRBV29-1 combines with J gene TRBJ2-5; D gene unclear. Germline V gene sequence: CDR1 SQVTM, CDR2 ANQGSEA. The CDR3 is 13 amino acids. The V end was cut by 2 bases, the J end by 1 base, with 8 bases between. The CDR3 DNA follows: TGCAGCGTTGAAAGTAGGGTCCAAGAGACCCAGTACTTC. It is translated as CSVESRVQETQYF.

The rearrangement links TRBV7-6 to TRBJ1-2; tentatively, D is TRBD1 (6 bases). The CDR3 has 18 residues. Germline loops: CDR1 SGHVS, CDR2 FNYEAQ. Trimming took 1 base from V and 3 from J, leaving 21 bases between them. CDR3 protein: CASSLEPGATAGDYGYTF. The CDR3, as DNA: TGTGCCAGCAGCTTAGAGCCAGGGGCGACGGCCGGAGACTATGGCTACACCTTC.

CDR3 residues: CASSITGNSPLHF. Here the CDR3 DNA reads TGTGCCAGTAGTATAACAGGGAATTCACCCCTCCACTTT. The V gene is TRBV19, the J gene TRBJ1-6, with a tentative D call TRBD1 (6 bases). With 2 bases removed from V and 7 bases from J, the gap between germline ends came to 6 bases. The germline gives CDR1 LNHDA, CDR2 SQIVND (reference sequence). This CDR3 contains 13 residues.

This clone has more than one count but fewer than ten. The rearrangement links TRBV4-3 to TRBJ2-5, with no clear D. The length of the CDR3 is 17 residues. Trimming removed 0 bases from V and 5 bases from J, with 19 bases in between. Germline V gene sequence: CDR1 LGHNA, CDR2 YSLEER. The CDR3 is CASSQDRLVGGGETQYF. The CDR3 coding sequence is TGCGCCAGCAGCCAAGATCGGCTGGTGGGTGGTGGTGAGACCCAGTACTTC.

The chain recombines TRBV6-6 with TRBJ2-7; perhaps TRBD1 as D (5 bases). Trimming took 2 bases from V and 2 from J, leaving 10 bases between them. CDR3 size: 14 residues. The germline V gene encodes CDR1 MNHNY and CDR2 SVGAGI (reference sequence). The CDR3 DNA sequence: TGTGCCAGCAGTTACAGCCACAGGCCCTACGAGCAGTACGTC. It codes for CASSYSHRPYEQYV.

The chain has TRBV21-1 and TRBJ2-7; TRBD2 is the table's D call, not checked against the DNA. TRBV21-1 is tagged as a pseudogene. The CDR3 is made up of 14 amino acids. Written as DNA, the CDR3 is TGTGCCAGCAGCCCCCGATCCGGGAGAGACGGTCTGTACGTC. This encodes CASSPRSGRDGLYV.

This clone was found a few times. CDR3 region: CASSPSRGEQYF. CDR3 nucleotides: TGTGCCAGCAGCCCTAGCCGGGGGGAGCAGTACTTC. The gene calls are TRBV27 and TRBJ2-7, with D possibly matching TRBD2 (6 bases). V lost 6 bases to trimming and J lost 7 bases, with 13 bases between them. CDR1 MNHEY and CDR2 SMNVEV come from the germline V gene (reference sequence). The CDR3 runs 12 residues.

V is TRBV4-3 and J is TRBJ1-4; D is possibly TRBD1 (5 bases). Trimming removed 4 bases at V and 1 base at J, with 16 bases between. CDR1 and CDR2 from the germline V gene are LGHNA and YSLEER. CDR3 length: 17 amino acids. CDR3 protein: CASSRQAMGVTNEKLFF. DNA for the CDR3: TGCGCCAGCAGCCGACAAGCCATGGGGGTAACTAATGAAAAACTGTTTTTT.

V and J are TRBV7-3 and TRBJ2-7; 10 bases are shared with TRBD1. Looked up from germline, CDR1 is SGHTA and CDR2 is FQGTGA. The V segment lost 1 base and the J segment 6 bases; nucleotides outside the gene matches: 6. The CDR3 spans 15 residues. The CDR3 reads CASSLSVGTGVEQYV. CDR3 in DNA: TGTGCCAGCAGCTTAAGTGTTGGGACAGGGGTCGAGCAGTACGTC.

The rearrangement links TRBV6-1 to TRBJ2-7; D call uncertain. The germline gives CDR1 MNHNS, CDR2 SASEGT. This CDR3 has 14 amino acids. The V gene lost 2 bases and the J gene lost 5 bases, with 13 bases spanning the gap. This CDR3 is CASSEQVRVHEQYF. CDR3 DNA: TGTGCCAGCAGTGAACAGGTCCGTGTCCACGAGCAGTACTTC.

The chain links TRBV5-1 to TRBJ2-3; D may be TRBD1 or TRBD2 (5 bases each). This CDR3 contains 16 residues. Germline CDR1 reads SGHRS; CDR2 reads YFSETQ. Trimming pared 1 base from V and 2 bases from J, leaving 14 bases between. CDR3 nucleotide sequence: TGCGCCAGCAGCTTGAAAGGGACCTTAACCACAGATACGCAGTATTTT. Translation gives CASSLKGTLTTDTQYF.

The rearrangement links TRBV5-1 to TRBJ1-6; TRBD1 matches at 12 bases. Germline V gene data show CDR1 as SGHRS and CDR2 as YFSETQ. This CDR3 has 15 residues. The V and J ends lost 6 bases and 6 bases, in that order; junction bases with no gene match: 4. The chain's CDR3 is CASTSGQGANSPLHF. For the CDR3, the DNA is TGCGCCAGCACCTCGGGACAGGGGGCTAATTCACCCCTCCACTTT.

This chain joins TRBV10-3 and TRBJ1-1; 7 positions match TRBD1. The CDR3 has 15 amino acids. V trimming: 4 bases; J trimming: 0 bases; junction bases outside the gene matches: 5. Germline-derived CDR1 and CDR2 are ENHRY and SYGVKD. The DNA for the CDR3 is TGTGCCATCAGTGCAACAGGGACAGTGAACACTGAAGCTTTCTTT. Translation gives CAISATGTVNTEAFF.

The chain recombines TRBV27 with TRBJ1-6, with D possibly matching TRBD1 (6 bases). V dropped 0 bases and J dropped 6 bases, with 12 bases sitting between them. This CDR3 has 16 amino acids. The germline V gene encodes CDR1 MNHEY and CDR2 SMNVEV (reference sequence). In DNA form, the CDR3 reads TGTGCCAGCAGTTTATCGAGCAGGGGAGGTAATTCACCCCTCCACTTT. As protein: CASSLSSRGGNSPLHF.

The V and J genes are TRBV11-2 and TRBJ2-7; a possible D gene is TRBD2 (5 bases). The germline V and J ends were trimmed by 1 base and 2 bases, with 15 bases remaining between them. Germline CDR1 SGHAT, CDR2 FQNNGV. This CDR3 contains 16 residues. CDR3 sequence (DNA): TGTGCCAGCAGCTTAGGGGGAGCGCCGTGGACCTACGAGCAGTACGTC. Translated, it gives CASSLGGAPWTYEQYV.

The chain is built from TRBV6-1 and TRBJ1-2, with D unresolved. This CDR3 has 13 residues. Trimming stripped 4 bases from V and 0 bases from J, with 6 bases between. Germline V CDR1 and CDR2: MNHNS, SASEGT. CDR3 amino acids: CASSGTANYGYTF. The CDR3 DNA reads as TGTGCCAGCAGTGGAACAGCTAACTATGGCTACACCTTC.

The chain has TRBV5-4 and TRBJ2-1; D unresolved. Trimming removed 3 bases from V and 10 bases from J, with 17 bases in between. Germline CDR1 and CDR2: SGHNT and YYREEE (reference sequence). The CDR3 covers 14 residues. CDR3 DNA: TGTGCCAGCAGCTCGAACGAGCAGCTGTTGGAGCAGTTCTTC. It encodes CASSSNEQLLEQFF.

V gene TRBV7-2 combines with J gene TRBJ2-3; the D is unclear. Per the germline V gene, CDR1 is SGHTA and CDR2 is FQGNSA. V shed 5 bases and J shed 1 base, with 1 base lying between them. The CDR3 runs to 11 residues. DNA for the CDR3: TGTGCCAGCAGCCGCACAGATACGCAGTATTTT. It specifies CASSRTDTQYF.

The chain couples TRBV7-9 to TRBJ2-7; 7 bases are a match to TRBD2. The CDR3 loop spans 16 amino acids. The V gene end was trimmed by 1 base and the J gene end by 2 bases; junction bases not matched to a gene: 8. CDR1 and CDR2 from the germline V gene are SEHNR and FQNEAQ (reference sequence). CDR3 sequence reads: CASSLDAGVEAYEQYV. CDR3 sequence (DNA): TGTGCCAGCAGCTTAGATGCGGGAGTCGAGGCCTACGAGCAGTACGTC.

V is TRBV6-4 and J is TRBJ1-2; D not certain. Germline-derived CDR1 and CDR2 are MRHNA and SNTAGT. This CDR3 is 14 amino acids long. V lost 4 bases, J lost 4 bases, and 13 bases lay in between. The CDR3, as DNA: TGTGCCAGCAGTGCTGGGGTCGTGGGCTATGGCTACACCTTC. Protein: CASSAGVVGYGYTF.

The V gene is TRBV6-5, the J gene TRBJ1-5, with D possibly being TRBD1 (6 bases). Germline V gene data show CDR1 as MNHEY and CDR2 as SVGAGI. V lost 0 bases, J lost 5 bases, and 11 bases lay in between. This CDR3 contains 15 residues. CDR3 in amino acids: CASSYSWQGHQPQHF. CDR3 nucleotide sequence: TGTGCCAGCAGTTACTCGTGGCAGGGGCATCAGCCCCAGCATTTT.

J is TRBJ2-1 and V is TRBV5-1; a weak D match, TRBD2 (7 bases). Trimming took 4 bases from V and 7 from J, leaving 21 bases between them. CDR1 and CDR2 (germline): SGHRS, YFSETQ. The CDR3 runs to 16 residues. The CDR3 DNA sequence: TGCGCCAGCAGCCCGAGCGGGACACCCCGAAGGAATGAGCAGTTCTTC. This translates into CASSPSGTPRRNEQFF.

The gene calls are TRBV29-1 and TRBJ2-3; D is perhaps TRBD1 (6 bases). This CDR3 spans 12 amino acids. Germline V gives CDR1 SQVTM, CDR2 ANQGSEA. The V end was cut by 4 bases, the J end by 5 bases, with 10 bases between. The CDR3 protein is CSVGATGDTQYF. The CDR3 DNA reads TGCAGCGTTGGGGCGACAGGAGATACGCAGTATTTT.

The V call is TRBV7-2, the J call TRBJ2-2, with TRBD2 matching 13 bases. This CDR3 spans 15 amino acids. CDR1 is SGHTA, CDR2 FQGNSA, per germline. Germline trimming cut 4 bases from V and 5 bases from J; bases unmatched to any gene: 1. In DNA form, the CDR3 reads TGTGCCAGCAGCTCGGGACTAGCGGGGACCGGGGAGCTGTTTTTT. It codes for CASSSGLAGTGELFF.

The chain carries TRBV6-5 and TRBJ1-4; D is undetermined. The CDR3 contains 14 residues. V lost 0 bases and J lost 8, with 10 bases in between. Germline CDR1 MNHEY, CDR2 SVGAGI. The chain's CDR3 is CASSYSRPGEKLFF. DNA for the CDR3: TGTGCCAGCAGTTACTCACGTCCGGGGGAAAAACTGTTTTTT.